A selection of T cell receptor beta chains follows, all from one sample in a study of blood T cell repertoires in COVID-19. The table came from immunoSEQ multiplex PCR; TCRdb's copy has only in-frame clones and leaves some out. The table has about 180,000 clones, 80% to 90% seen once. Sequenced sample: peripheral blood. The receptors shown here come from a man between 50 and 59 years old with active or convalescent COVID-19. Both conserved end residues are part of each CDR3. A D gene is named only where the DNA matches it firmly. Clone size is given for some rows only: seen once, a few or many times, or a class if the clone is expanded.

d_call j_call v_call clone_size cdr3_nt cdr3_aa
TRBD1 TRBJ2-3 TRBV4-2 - TGTGCCAGCAGCCCAACCGGGACAGCCAGCACAGATACGCAGTATTTT CASSPTGTASTDTQYF
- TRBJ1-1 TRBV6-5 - TGTGCCAGCAGTCACGGGGGGTCGGGCTTCTTT CASSHGGSGFF
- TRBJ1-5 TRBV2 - TGTGCCAGCACTCCGGACACGGATCAGCCCCAGCATTTT CASTPDTDQPQHF
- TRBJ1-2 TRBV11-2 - TGTGCCAGCAGCTTAGATCTAGAAGGGGTCCGCTATGGCTACACCTTC CASSLDLEGVRYGYTF
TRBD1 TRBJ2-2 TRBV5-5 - TGTGCCAGCAGCTTAGCGGGACAGGGCACCGGGGAGCTGTTTTTT CASSLAGQGTGELFF
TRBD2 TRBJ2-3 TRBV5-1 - TGCGCCAGCAGCTACAGGGCTAGCGGGAGGTTGGGCACAGATACGCAGTATTTT CASSYRASGRLGTDTQYF
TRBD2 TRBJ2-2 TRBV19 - TGTGCCAGTAGCGCGGGACTAGCGGGAGTCGGCACCGGGGAGCTGTTTTTT CASSAGLAGVGTGELFF
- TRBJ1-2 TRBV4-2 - TGTGCCAGCAGCCAAGATTTGGCAGGTTGGTATGGCTACACCTTC CASSQDLAGWYGYTF
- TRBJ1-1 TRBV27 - TGTGCCAGCAGTTTATTCCGGAACACTGAAGCTTTCTTT CASSLFRNTEAFF
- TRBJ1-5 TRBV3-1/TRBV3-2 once TGTGCCAGCAGCCAAGGCGAAGGAGGGTTAGGTCAGCCCCAGCATTTT CASSQGEGGLGQPQHF
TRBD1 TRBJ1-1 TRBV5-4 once TGTGCCAGCAGCACGGGACAGGGTGGCACTGAAGCTTTCTTT CASSTGQGGTEAFF
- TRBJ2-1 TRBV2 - TGTGCCATCCCCCGGGACTCGAAGAACAATGAGCAGTTCTTC CAIPRDSKNNEQFF
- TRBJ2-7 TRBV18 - TGTGCCAGCTCACCTCCCGGGAATTCCTACGAGCAGTACTTC CASSPPGNSYEQYF
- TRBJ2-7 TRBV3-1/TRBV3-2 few TGTGCCAGCAGCAATACCTACGAGCAGTACTTC CASSNTYEQYF
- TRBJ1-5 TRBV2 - TGTGCCAGCAGTGGAAGTGGAGGCTATAGCAATCAGCCCCAGCATTTT CASSGSGGYSNQPQHF
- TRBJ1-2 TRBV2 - TGTGCCAGCAGTTTCAATAACTATGGCTACACCTTC CASSFNNYGYTF
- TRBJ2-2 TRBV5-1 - TGCGCCAGCAGCCCGGGACAAACCGGGGAGCTGTTTTTT CASSPGQTGELFF
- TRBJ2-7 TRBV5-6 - TGTGCCAGCACCCAAGGCAGGGGCGAGCAGTACTTC CASTQGRGEQYF
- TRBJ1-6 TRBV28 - TGTGCCAGCACCCCGACAGAGCTTTATTCACCCCTCCACTTT CASTPTELYSPLHF
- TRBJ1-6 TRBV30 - TGTGCCTGGAGGCTACAGGGTTTGGGGAATTCACCCCTCCACTTT CAWRLQGLGNSPLHF
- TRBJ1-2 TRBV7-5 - TGTGTCAGAAGCTTAAACGGGGACAGTACTTATGGCTACACCTTC CVRSLNGDSTYGYTF
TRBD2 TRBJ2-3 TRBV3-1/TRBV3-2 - TGTGCCAGCAGCCAAGACGGACTAGCGGGAGAACTTACGAGCACAGATACGCAGTATTTT CASSQDGLAGELTSTDTQYF
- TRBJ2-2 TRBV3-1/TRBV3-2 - TGTGCCAGCAGCCAACATCCTAGGACCGGGGAGCTGTTTTTT CASSQHPRTGELFF
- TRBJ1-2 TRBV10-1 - TGCGCCAGCAGTGAGTCGCGACACGATGGCTACACCTTC CASSESRHDGYTF
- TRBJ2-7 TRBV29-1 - TGCAGCGTTGTTGGGCACCAACTCTCCTACGAGCAGTACTTC CSVVGHQLSYEQYF
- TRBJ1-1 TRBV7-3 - TGTGCCAGCAGTTTCGGAGAGAACACTGAAGCTTTCTTT CASSFGENTEAFF
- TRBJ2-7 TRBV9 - TGTGCCAGCAGCGAGCGGACGGTTCCCTTAGGCGAGCAGTACTTC CASSERTVPLGEQYF
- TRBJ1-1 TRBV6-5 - TGTGCCAGCAGTTGGCAGGGTAACACTGAAGCTTTCTTT CASSWQGNTEAFF
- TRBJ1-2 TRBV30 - TGTGCCTGGAGTGAACACCTCATAGGGGACACTAGGTCTAACTATGGCTACACCTTC CAWSEHLIGDTRSNYGYTF
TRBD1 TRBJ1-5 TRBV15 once TGTGCCACCAGCAGAGGACAGGGGGCCAATCAGCCCCAGCATTTT CATSRGQGANQPQHF
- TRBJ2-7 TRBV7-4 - TGTGCCAGCAGCCACCGGACAGCAGAGCAGTACTTC CASSHRTAEQYF
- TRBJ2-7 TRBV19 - TGTGCCAGTAGTATGGGGGGCTACGAGCAGTACTTC CASSMGGYEQYF
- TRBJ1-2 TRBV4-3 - TGCGCCAGCAGCCGTTGGGCAGGCATCAGCTATGGCTACACCTTC CASSRWAGISYGYTF
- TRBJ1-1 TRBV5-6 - TGTGCCAGCAGCTTTCGAGGGCCGCCAGAAGCTTTCTTT CASSFRGPPEAFF
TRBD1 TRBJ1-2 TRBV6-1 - TGTGCCAGCAGTGAGAGGACAGGGGGCGATGGCTACACCTTC CASSERTGGDGYTF
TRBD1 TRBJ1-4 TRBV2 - TGTGCCAGCAAGGGGACAGGGTTTGAAAAACTGTTTTTT CASKGTGFEKLFF
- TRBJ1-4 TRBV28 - TGTGCCAGCAGTACGCGGGACGGAGGTAATGAAAAACTGTTTTTT CASSTRDGGNEKLFF